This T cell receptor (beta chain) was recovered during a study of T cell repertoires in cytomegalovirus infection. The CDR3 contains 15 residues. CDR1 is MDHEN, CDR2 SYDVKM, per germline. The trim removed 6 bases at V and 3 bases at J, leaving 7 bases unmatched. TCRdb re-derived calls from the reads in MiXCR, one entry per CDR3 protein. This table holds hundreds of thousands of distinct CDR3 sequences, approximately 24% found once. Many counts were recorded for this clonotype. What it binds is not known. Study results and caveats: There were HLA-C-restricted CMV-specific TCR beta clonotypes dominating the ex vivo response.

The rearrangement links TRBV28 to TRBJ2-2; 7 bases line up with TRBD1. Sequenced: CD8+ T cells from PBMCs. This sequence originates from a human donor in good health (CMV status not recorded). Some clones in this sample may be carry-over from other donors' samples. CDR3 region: CASRHRGPDTGELFF. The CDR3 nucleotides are TGTGCCAGCAGGCACAGGGGCCCCGACACCGGGGAGCTGTTTTTT.